This T cell receptor beta chain was retrieved from a study of T cell responses to AZD1222 COVID-19 vaccine. Investigators merged groups given second doses at roughly 4 or roughly 12 weeks. This CDR3 is 16 amino acids long. J lost 9 bases, V lost 4 bases, and 11 bases had no gene match. Germline V gives CDR1 KGHDR, CDR2 SFDVKD. TCRdb's table, derived via immunoSEQ multiplex PCR, lists solely in-frame clones and lacks some. This sample has approximately 50,000 clones; 86% occur once, and the top ten carry about 7%. The genes are TRBV24-1 and TRBJ1-5; 10 bases map to TRBD1. This sample comprised peripheral blood, obtained 28 days after the second AZD1222 dose. The TCR originated in an adult who received the AZD1222 COVID-19 vaccine. The CDR3 coding sequence is TGTGCCACCAGTGACCGAGGACAGGGGGGATTTCGGCCCCAGCATTTT. Protein product: CATSDRGQGGFRPQHF.